This TCR beta chain emerged from a study of blood T cells in healthy people across ages. Overall study results and limits: No one knew whether donors had CMV, which possibly confounded expanded clonotype changes.

For this clonotype: Its matching antigen is unknown.

The extraction recovered at least 6 micrograms of total RNA per sample. Next came a second PCR, run for about 7 to 12 cycles, which used a sample-barcoded 5' primer along with a J-beta primer mix. Sequencing of every sample gave 2.5 million or more CDR3-containing paired-end reads. TCRdb re-analysed the 5' RACE reads in MiXCR, keeping a single row per CDR3 protein. The sample holds under 2,000,000 distinct CDR3 sequences, roughly 50% seen once. Trimming left V 3 bases short and J 6 bases short, with 18 bases between. This CDR3 has 17 residues. Germline CDR1 and CDR2: SGHTA and FQGNSA. The sequencing sample was made of blood. The sequence came from a woman between 35 and 50 years old in good health. The chain carries TRBV7-2 and TRBJ1-6; D call uncertain. CDR3: CASSLGRPNYFNSPLHF. For the CDR3, the DNA is TGTGCCAGCAGCTTGGGCCGGCCCAACTACTTTAATTCACCCCTCCACTTT.